This T cell receptor beta chain was sequenced for a study of beta chain features in type 1 diabetes. Study-wide points: Researchers report that Type 1 diabetes patients had moderately but significantly shorter TCRB CDR3s across all four CD4+ subsets. Lower insertion and higher deletion counts appeared at VDJ junctions in type 1 diabetes patients. High-TCR-expressing cells could be over-represented by cDNA sequencing.

This clone was recorded a few times. Its specificity is not known. J lost 4 bases, V lost 0 bases, and 3 bases had no gene match. The germline V gene has CDR1 SGHRS and CDR2 YFSETQ. The CDR3 length is 14 residues. Averaging around 120 mL, one heparinised blood draw was given by each donor. All of the isolated RNA was reverse transcribed, so expressed TCRB transcripts were sequenced. Profiling relied on immunoSEQ multiplex PCR, and the TCRdb table lists in-frame clones only, not all of them. The sample contains about 180,000 clones, around 13% of which appear only once. The chain employs TRBV5-1 and TRBJ2-5, with 7 bases that match TRBD2. The specimen was central memory CD4+ T cells from blood. This receptor was obtained from a woman aged 18-29 years in good health. The CDR3 bases are TGCGCCAGCAGCTTGGGACTAGCCGGAGAGACCCAGTACTTC. It is translated as CASSLGLAGETQYF.